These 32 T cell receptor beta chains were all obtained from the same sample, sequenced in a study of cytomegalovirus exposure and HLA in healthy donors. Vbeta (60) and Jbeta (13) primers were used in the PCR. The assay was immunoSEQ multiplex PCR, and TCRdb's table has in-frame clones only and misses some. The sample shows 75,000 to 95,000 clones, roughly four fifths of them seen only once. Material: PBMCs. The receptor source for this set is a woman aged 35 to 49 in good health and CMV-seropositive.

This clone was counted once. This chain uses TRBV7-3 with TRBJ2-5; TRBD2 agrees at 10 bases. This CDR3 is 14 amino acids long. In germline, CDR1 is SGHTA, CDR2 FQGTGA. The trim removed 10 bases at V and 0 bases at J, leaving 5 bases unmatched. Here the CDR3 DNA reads TGTGCCAACAGAGCGGGAGGGGACCAAGAGACCCAGTACTTC. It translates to CANRAGGDQETQYF.

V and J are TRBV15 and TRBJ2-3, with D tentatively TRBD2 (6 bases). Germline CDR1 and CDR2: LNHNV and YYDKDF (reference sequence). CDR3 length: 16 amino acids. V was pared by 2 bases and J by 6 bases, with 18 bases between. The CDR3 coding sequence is TGTGCCACCAGCAGATTCTCTAGCGAGCCTGAGGATACGCAGTATTTT. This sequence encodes CATSRFSSEPEDTQYF.

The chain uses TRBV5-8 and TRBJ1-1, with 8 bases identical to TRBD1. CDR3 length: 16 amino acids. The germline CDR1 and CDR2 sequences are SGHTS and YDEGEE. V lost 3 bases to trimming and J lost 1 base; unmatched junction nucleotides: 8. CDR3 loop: CASSSTGVGRNTEAFF. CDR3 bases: TGTGCCAGCAGCTCGACAGGGGTTGGGAGGAACACTGAAGCTTTCTTT.

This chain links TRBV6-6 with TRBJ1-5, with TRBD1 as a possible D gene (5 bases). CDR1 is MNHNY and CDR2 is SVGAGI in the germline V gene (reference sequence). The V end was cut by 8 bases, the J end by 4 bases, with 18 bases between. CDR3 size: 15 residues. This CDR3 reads CASRPFRGRNQPQHF. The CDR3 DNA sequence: TGTGCCAGCCGACCATTTAGGGGAAGGAATCAGCCCCAGCATTTT.

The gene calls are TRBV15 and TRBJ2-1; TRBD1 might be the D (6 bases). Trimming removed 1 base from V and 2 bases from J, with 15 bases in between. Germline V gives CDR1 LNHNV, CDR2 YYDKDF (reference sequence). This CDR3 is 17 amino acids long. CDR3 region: CATSRAITGYTYNEQFF. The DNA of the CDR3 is TGTGCCACCAGCAGAGCCATCACAGGGTACACCTACAATGAGCAGTTCTTC.

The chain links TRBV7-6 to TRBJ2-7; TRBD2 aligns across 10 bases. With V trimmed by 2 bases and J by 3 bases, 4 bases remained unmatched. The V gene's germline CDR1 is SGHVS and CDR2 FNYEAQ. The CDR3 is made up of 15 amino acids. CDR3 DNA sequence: TGTGCCAGCAGCTTATCAGCTAGCGGGAGCTACGAGCAGTACTTC. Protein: CASSLSASGSYEQYF. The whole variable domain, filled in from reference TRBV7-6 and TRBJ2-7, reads GAGVSQSPRYKVTKRGQDVALRCDPISGHVSLYWYRQALGQGPEFLTYFNYEAQQDKSGLPNDRFSAERPEGSISTLTIQRTEQRDSAMYRCASSLSASGSYEQYFGPGTRLTVT.

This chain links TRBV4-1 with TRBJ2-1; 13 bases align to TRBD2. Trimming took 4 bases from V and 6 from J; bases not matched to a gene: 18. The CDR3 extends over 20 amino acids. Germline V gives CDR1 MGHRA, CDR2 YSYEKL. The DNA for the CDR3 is TGCGCCAGCAGCCCCCTTGCTCACGCGACTAGCGGGAGGAAGACCAATGAGCAGTTCTTC. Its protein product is CASSPLAHATSGRKTNEQFF.

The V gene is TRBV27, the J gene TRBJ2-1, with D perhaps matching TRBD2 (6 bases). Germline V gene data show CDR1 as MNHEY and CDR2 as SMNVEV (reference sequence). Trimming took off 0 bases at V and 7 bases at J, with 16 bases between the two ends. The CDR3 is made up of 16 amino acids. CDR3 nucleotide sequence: TGTGCCAGCAGTTTATCGCCGGGACTGCAAACAAATGAGCAGTTCTTC. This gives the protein CASSLSPGLQTNEQFF.

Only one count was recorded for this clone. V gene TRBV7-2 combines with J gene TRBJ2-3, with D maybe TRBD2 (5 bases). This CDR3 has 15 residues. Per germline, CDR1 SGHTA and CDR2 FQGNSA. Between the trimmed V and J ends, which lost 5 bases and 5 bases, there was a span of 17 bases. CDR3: CASSQQFTSLDTQYF. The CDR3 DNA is TGTGCCAGCAGCCAACAATTTACTAGTTTAGATACGCAGTATTTT.

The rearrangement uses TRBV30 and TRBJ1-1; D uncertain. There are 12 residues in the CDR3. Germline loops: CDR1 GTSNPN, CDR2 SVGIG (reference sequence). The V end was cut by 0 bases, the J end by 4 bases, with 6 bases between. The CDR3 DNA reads TGTGCCTGGAGTGTATGGGCCACTGAAGCTTTCTTT. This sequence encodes CAWSVWATEAFF.

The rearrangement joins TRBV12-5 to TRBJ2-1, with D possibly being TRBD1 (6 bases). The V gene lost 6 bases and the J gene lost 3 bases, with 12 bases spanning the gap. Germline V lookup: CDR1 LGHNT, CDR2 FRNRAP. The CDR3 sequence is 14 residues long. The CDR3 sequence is CASGLPQGYNEQFF. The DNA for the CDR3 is TGTGCTAGTGGCCTCCCACAGGGCTACAATGAGCAGTTCTTC.

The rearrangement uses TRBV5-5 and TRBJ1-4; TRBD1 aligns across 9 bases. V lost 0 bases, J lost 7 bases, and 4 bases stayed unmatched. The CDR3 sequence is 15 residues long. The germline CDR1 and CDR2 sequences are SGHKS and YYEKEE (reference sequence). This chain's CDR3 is CASSLVGTGSEKLFF. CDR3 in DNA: TGTGCCAGCAGCTTGGTCGGGACAGGGAGTGAAAAACTGTTTTTT. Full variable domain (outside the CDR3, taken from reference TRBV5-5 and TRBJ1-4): DAGVTQSPTHLIKTRGQQVTLRCSPISGHKSVSWYQQVLGQGPQFIFQYYEKEERGRGNFPDRFSARQFPNYSSELNVNALLLGDSALYLCASSLVGTGSEKLFFGSGTQLSVL.

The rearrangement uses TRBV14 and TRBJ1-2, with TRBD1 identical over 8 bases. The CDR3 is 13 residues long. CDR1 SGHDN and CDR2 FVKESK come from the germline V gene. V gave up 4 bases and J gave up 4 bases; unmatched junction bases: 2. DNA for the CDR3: TGTGCCAGCAGCCCCGGACAGGGCTATGGCTACACCTTC. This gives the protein CASSPGQGYGYTF.

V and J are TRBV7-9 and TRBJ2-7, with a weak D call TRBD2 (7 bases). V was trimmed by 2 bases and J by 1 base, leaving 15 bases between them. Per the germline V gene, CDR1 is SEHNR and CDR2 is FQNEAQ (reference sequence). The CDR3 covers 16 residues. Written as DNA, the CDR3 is TGTGCCAGCAGCTTAACCAGGGGAGGGGTGTCCTACGAGCAGTACTTC. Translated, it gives CASSLTRGGVSYEQYF.

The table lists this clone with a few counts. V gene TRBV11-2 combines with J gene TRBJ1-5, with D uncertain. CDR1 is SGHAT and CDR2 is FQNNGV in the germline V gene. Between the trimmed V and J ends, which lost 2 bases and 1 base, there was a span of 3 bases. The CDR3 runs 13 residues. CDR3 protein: CASSLSSNQPQHF. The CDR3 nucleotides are TGTGCCAGCAGCTTAAGCAGCAATCAGCCCCAGCATTTT.

The CDR3 loop reads CASSRQGGYEQYF. The CDR3 region has the DNA TGTGCCAGCAGTCGACAGGGTGGCTACGAGCAGTACTTC. The chain combines TRBV28 with TRBJ2-7, with 7 bases identical to TRBD1. The V and J ends lost 5 bases and 3 bases, in that order; junction bases with no gene match: 4. The CDR3 loop spans 13 amino acids. Germline CDR1 and CDR2: MDHEN and SYDVKM. Combining the CDR3 with reference TRBV28 and TRBJ2-7 gives the whole variable domain DVKVTQSSRYLVKRTGEKVFLECVQDMDHENMFWYRQDPGLGLRLIYFSYDVKMKEKGDIPEGYSVSREKKERFSLILESASTNQTSMYLCASSRQGGYEQYFGPGTRLTVT.

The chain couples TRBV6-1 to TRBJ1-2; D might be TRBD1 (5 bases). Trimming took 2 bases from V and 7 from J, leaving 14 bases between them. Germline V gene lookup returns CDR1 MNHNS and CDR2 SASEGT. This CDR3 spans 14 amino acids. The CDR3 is CASSERDRLGGYTF. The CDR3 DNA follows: TGTGCCAGCAGTGAACGAGACAGACTCGGTGGCTACACCTTC.

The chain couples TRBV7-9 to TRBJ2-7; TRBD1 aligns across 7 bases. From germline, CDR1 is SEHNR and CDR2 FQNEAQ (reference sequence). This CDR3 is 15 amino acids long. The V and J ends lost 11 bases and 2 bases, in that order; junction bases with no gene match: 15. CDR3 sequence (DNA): TGTGCCGGCGCAGACGGTGGGGACAGACCCTACGAGCAGTACTTC. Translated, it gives CAGADGGDRPYEQYF.

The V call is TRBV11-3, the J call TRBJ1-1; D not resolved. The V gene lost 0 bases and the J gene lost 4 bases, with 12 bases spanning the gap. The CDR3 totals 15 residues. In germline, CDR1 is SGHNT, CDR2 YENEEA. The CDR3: CASSLDWTRGTEAFF. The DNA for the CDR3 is TGTGCCAGCAGCTTAGATTGGACCCGGGGCACTGAAGCTTTCTTT.

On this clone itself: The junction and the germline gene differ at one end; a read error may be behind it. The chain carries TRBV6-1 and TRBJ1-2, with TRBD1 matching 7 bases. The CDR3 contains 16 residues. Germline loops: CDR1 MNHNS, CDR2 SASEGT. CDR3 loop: CASSDNRQGDGYGYPF. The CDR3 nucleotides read TGTGCCAGCAGTGATAACCGACAGGGAGATGGGTATGGCTACCCCTTC.

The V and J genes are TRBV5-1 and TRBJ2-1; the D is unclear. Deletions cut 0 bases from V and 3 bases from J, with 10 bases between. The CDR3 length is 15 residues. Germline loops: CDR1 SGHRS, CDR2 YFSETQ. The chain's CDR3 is CASSLGLAVYNEQFF. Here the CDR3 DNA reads TGCGCCAGCAGCTTGGGGTTAGCAGTCTACAATGAGCAGTTCTTC.

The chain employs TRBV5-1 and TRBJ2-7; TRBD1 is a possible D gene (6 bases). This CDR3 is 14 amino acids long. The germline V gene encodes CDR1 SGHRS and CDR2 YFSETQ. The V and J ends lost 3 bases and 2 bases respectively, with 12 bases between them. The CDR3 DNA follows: TGCGCCAGCAGCTCCGGACAGAAGCCCTACGAGCAGTACTTC. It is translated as CASSSGQKPYEQYF.

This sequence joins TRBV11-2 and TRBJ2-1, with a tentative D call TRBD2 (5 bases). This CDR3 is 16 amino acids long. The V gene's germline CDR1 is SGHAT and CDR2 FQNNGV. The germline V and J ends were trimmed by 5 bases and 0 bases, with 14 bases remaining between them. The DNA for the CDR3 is TGTGCCAGCAGCCCCGCGGGTAGCCCCTCCTACAATGAGCAGTTCTTC. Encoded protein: CASSPAGSPSYNEQFF.

The CDR3 sequence is CASSLYPDTQYF. The CDR3 nucleotides read TGTGCCAGCAGCTTGTATCCAGATACGCAGTATTTT. This sequence joins TRBV5-4 and TRBJ2-3; D is unresolved. Per germline, CDR1 SGHNT and CDR2 YYREEE (reference sequence). CDR3 size: 12 residues. V dropped 1 base and J dropped 4 bases, with 4 bases sitting between them. Looking up the rest from reference TRBV5-4 and TRBJ2-3 gives the full variable domain: ETGVTQSPTHLIKTRGQQVTLRCSSQSGHNTVSWYQQALGQGPQFIFQYYREEENGRGNFPPRFSGLQFPNYSSELNVNALELDDSALYLCASSLYPDTQYFGPGTRLTVL.

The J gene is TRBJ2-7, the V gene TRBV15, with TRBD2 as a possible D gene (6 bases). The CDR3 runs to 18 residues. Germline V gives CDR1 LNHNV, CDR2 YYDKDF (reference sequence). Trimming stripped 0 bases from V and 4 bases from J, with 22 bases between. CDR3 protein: CATSREGVWGGVIYEQYF. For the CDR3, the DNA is TGTGCCACCAGCAGAGAGGGGGTTTGGGGCGGGGTTATTTACGAGCAGTACTTC.

The chain's CDR3 is CARSVHLRQGAISNQPQHF. The CDR3 DNA is TGTGCCAGAAGCGTTCACCTGAGACAGGGGGCTATTAGCAATCAGCCCCAGCATTTT. The chain combines TRBV7-5 with TRBJ1-5; TRBD1, the table's D call, lacks a check against the DNA. TRBV7-5 is given as a pseudogene. This CDR3 is built from 19 residues.

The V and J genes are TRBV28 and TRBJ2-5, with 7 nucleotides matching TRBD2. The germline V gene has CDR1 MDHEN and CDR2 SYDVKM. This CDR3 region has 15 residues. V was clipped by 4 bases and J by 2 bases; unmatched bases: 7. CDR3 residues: CASSSLAATQETQYF. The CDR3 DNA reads TGTGCCAGCAGTTCGCTAGCGGCAACTCAAGAGACCCAGTACTTC.

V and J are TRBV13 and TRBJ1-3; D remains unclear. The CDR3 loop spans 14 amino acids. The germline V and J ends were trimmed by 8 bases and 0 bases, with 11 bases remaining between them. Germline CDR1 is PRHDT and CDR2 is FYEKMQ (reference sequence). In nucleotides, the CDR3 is TGTGCCAGCGGGAGAAGAAACTCTGGAAACACCATATATTTT. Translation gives CASGRRNSGNTIYF.

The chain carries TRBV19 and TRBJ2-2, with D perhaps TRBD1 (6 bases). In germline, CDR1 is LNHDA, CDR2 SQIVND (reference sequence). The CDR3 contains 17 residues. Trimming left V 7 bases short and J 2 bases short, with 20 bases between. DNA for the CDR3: TGTGCCAGTATACTGAGGATCGGGACACTTAACACCGGGGAGCTGTTTTTT. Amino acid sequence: CASILRIGTLNTGELFF.

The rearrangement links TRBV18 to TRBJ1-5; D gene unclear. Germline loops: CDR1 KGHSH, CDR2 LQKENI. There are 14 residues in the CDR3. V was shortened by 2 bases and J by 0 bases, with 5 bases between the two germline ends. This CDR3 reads CASSPEDSNQPQHF. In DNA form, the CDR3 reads TGTGCCAGCTCACCAGAGGATAGCAATCAGCCCCAGCATTTT.

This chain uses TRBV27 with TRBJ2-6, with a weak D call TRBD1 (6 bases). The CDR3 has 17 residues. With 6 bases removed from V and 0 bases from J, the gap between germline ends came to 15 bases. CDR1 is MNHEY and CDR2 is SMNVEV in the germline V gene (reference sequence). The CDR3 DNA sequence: TGTGCCAGCAGCCCAAGGACAGCCCTCTCTGGGGCCAACGTCCTGACTTTC. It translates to CASSPRTALSGANVLTF.

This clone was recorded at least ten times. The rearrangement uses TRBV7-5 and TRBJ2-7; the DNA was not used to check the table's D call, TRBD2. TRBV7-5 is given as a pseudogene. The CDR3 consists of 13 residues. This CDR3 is CARSLDYSYEQYF. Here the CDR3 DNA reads TGTGCCAGAAGCTTAGACTATTCCTACGAGCAGTACTTC.